This T cell receptor beta chain was recorded in a study of technical replicates of blood from several donors. After removal of 4 bases from V and 7 bases from J, the junction contained 4 bases not matched to a gene. CDR3 length equals 13 residues. Germline V CDR1 and CDR2: SGDLS, YYNGEE. Using immunoSEQ multiplex PCR, the repertoire was profiled, and TCRdb retains in-frame clones only, with some absent. The top ten hold approximately 0.38% of the sample, which has about 100,000 clones, approximately 96% seen once. This TCR was sampled from a human donor in good health. Sequenced sample: T cells isolated from PBMCs. V and J are TRBV9 and TRBJ2-1; TRBD1 matches 8 bases. The CDR3 DNA is TGTGCCAGCAGCTTCCACAGGGGGAATGAGCAGTTCTTC. Translated: CASSFHRGNEQFF.